This T cell receptor beta chain was identified in a study of T cells after yellow fever vaccination. The study's findings and limits: The secondary response showed a weaker magnitude and a faster peak, day 5 versus 15.

The V and J ends lost 2 bases and 4 bases respectively, with 11 bases between them. There are 14 residues in the CDR3. CDR1 is MNHEY and CDR2 is SMNVEV in the germline V gene (reference sequence). In regard to this clonotype: The antigen remains undetermined.

TCRdb used MiXCR to reprocess the 5' RACE reads, holding one entry per CDR3 protein. This table has a few hundred thousand distinct CDR3 sequences, 3% to 4% appearing once. The specimen comprised CD4+ T cells sorted from PBMCs, sampled 10 days after the yellow fever booster vaccination. The V gene is TRBV27, the J gene TRBJ1-2; D is perhaps TRBD1 (6 bases). The receptor comes from a man aged 18 to 35 who received the YFV17D yellow fever vaccine. The CDR3 coding sequence is TGTGCCAGCAGTTTACTTGGGGGCCCCTATGGCTACACCTTC. Its protein product is CASSLLGGPYGYTF.